This TCR beta chain originates from a study of blood T cells in healthy people across ages. Study-wide results and limits: Underestimates were what the diversity estimates from one million T cells were considered to be.

PCR was performed a second time for 7 to 11 cycles using a sample-barcoded 5' primer and a J-beta primer mix. TCRdb passed the 5' RACE reads through MiXCR, listing each CDR3 protein once. Among about 1.8 million distinct CDR3 sequences listed, about 50% were seen once. The CDR3 runs to 14 residues. From germline, CDR1 is DFQATT and CDR2 SNEGSKA (reference sequence). The V gene end was trimmed by 4 bases and the J gene end by 0 bases; junction bases not matched to a gene: 1. Concerning this clonotype itself: Its target is not known.

The sample taken for sequencing was blood. The chain has TRBV20-1 and TRBJ2-2; 8 nucleotides agree with TRBD2. This clonotype was sampled from a woman aged 40 to 55 in good health. For the CDR3, the DNA is TGCAGTGCTAAGGGACTAGCGAACACCGGGGAGCTGTTTTTT. It specifies CSAKGLANTGELFF.